This TCR beta chain was sequenced during a study of Graves' ophthalmopathy and Graves' hyperthyroidism. Study as a whole: Stable hyperthyroidism was defined by absence of ophthalmopathy within 18 months of follow-up.

The authors amplified TCR beta CDR3 regions from RNA transcripts. Second-round multiplex PCR followed a first-round RT-PCR using HTBI primers. MiXCR was run by TCRdb on the multiplex PCR reads, yielding one entry per CDR3 protein. The sample has about 1.1 million distinct CDR3 sequences; approximately 35% are singletons. Other autoimmune diseases, uncontrolled infections, pregnancy or lactation led to the exclusion of patients. The study's findings and limits: A classifier, a 13-signature model, separated ophthalmopathy from stable hyperthyroidism with approximately 88% sensitivity and 81.08% specificity.

This clonotype has ten or more counts. Its antigen is currently unknown. The sequence came from an adult man with Graves' hyperthyroidism. Input material: peripheral blood or thyroid tissue (not recorded which).

CDR3 nucleotide sequence: TGCAGCGTTGTTGGATTCACTGAAGCTTTCTTT. Translation: CSVVGFTEAFF. The V gene is TRBV29-1, the J gene TRBJ1-1; the D is unclear. The CDR3 consists of 11 residues. Germline loops: CDR1 SQVTM, CDR2 ANQGSEA. V was shortened by 4 bases and J by 4 bases, with 7 bases between the two germline ends.